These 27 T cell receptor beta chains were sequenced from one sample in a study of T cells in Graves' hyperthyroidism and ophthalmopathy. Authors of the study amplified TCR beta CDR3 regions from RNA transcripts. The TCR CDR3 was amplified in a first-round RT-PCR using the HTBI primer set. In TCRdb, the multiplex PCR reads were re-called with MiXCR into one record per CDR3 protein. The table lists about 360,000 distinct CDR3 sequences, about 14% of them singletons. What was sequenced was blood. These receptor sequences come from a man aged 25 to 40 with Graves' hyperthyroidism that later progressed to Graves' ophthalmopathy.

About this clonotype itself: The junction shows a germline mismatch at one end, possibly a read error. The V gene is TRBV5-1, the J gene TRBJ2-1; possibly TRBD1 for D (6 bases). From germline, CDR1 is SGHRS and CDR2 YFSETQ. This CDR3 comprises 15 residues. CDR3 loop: CASSLVQGSYNEHFF. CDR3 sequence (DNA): TGCGCCAGCAGCTTGGTTCAGGGGTCCTACAATGAGCATTTCTTC.

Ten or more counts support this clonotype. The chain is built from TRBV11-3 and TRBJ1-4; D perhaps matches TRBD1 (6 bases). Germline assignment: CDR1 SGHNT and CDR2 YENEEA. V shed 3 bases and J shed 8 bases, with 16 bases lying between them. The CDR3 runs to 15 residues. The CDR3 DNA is TGTGCCAGCAGCTTGGGGGCCGAGCTACAGGAAAAACTGTTTTTT. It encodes CASSLGAELQEKLFF.

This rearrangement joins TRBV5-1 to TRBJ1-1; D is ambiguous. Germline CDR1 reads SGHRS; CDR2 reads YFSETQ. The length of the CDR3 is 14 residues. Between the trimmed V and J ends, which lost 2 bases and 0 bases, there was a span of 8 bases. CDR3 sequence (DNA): TGCGCCAGCAGCTTCTGGGAGTTGAACACTGAAGCTTTCTTT. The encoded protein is CASSFWELNTEAFF.

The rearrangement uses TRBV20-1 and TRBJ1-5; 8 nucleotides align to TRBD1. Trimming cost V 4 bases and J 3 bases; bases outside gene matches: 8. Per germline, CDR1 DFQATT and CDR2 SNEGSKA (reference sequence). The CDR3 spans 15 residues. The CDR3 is CSAMPPDRVNQPQHF. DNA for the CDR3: TGCAGTGCTATGCCCCCGGACAGGGTCAATCAGCCCCAGCATTTT.

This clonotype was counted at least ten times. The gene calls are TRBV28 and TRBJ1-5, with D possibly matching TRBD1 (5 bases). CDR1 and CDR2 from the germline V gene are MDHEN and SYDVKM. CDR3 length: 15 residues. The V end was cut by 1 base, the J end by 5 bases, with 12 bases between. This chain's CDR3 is CASSLLGQGHQPQHF. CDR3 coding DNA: TGTGCCAGCAGTTTATTGGGGCAGGGCCATCAGCCCCAGCATTTT.

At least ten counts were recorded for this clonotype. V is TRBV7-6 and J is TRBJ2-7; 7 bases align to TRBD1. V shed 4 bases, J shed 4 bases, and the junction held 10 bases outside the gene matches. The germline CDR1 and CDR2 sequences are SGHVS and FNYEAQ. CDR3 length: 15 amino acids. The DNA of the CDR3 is TGTGCCAGCAGCTCGATGGGTGGGGACAGTTACGAGCAGTACTTC. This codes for CASSSMGGDSYEQYF.

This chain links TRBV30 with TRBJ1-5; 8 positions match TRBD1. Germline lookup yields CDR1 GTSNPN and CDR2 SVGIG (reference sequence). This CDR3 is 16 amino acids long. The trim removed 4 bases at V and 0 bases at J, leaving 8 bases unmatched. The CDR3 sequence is CAWKGRGLSSNQPQHF. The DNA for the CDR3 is TGTGCCTGGAAAGGCAGGGGGCTTAGTAGCAATCAGCCCCAGCATTTT. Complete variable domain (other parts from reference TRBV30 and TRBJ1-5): SQTIHQWPATLVQPVGSPLSLECTVEGTSNPNLYWYRQAAGRGLQLLFYSVGIGQISSEVPQNLSASRPQDRQFILSSKKLLLSDSGFYLCAWKGRGLSSNQPQHFGDGTRLSIL.

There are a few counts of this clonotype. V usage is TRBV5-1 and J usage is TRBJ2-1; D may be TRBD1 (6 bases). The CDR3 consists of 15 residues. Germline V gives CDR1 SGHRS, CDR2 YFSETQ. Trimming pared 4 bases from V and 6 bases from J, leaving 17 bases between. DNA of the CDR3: TGCGCCAGCAGCCCCACAGGACAGAACAGCAATGAGCAGTTCTTC. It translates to CASSPTGQNSNEQFF. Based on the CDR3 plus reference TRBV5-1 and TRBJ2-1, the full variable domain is KAGVTQTPRYLIKTRGQQVTLSCSPISGHRSVSWYQQTPGQGLQFLFEYFSETQRNKGNFPGRFSGRQFSNSRSEMNVSTLELGDSALYLCASSPTGQNSNEQFFGPGTRLTVL.

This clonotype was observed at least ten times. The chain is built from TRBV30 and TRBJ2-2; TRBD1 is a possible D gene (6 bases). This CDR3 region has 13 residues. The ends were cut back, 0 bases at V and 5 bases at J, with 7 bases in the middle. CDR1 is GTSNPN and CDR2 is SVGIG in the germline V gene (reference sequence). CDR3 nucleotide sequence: TGTGCCTGGAGTGTACAGGGAACCGGGGAGCTGTTTTTT. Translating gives CAWSVQGTGELFF.

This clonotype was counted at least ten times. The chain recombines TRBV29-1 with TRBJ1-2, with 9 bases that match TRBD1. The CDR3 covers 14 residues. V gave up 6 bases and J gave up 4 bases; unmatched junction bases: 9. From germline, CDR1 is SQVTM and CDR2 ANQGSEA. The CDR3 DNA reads TGCAGCGTCCCGGGACAGGGAATTTCCTATGGCTACACCTTC. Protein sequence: CSVPGQGISYGYTF.

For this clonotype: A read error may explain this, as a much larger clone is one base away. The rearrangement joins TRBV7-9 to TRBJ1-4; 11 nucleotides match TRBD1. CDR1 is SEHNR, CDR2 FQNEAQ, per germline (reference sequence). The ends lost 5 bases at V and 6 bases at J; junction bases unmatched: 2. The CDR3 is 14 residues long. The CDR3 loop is CASSKDRGHEKLFF. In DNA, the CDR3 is TGTGCCAGCAGCAAGGACAGGGGGCATGAAAAACTGTTTTTT. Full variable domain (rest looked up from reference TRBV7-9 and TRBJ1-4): DTGVSQNPRHKITKRGQNVTFRCDPISEHNRLYWYRQTLGQGPEFLTYFQNEAQLEKSRLLSDRFSAERPKGSFSTLEIQRTEQGDSAMYLCASSKDRGHEKLFFGSGTQLSVL.

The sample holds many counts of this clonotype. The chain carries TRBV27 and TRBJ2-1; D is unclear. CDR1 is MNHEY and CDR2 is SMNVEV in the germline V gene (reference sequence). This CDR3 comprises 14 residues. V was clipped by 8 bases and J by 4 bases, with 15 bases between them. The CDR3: CASGPGYPYNEQFF. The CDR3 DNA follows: TGTGCCAGCGGACCCGGGTACCCTTACAATGAGCAGTTCTTC.

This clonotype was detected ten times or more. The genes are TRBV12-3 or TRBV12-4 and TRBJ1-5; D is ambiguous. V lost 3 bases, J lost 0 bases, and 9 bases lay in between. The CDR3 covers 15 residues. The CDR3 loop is CASSFSRHSNQPQHF. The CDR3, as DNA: TGTGCCAGCAGTTTTTCGCGCCATAGCAATCAGCCCCAGCATTTT.

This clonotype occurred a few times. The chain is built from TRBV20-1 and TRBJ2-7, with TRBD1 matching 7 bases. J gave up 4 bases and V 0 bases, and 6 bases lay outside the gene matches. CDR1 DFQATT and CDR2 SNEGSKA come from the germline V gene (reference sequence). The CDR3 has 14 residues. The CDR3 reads CSARDNRGPYEQYF. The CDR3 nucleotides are TGCAGTGCTAGAGATAACAGGGGACCATACGAGCAGTACTTC.

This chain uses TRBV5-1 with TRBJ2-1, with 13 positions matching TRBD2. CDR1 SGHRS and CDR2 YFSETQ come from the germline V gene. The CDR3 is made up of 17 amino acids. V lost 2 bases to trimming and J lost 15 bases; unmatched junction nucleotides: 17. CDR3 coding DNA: TGCGCCAGCAGCTTACTAGCGGGGGGGCTTCAACTCCCGATCAGGTTCTTC. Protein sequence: CASSLLAGGLQLPIRFF.

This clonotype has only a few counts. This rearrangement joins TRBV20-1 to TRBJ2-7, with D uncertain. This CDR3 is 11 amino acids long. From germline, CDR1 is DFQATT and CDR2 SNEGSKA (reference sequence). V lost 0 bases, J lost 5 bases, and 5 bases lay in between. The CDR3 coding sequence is TGCAGTGCTAGAGAAGGCCACGAGCAGTACTTC. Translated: CSAREGHEQYF.

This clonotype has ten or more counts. CDR3 nucleotide sequence: TGTGCCAGCAGCGCGACACCGAACACTGAAGCTTTCTTT. This sequence encodes CASSATPNTEAFF. The gene calls are TRBV9 and TRBJ1-1; the D is unclear. The CDR3 length is 13 residues. Per the germline V gene, CDR1 is SGDLS and CDR2 is YYNGEE. With 3 bases removed from V and 1 base from J, the gap between germline ends came to 7 bases.

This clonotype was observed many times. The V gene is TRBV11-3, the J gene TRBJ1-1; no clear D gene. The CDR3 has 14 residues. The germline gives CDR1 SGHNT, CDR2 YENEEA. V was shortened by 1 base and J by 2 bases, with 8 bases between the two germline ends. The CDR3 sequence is CASSLALGNTEAFF. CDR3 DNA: TGTGCCAGCAGCTTAGCATTGGGAAACACTGAAGCTTTCTTT.

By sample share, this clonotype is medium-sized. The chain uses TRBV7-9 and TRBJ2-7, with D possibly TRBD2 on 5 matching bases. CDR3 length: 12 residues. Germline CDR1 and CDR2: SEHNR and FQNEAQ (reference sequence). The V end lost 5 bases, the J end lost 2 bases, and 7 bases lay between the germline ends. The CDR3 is CASSLGAYEQYF. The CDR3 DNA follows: TGTGCCAGCAGCCTCGGGGCCTACGAGCAGTACTTC.

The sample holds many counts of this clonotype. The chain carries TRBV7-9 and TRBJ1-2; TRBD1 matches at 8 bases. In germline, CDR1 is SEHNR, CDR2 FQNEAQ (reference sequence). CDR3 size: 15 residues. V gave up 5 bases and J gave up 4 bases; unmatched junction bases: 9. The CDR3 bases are TGTGCCAGCAGCATCGGACAGGGAAGTAGCTATGGCTACACCTTC. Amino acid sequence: CASSIGQGSSYGYTF.

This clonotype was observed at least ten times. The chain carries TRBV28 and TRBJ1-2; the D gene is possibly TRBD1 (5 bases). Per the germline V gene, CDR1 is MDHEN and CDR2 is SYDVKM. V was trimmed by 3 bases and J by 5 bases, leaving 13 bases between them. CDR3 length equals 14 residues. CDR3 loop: CASSLRGVEYGYTF. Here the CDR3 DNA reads TGTGCCAGCAGTTTGAGGGGCGTCGAGTATGGCTACACCTTC.

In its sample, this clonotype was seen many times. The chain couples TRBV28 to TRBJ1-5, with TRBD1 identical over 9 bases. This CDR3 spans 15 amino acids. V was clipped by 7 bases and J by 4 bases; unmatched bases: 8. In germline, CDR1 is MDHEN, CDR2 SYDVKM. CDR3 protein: CASTPQTGGNQPQHF. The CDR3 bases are TGTGCCAGCACCCCTCAGACAGGGGGTAATCAGCCCCAGCATTTT.

The CDR3 nucleotides read TGTGCCAGCAGCTCGTCAGGGGGCTCCGGGTACACCTTC. Encoded protein: CASSSSGGSGYTF. The chain uses TRBV7-3 and TRBJ1-2; 8 bases agree with TRBD1. The CDR3 totals 13 residues. V was clipped by 4 bases and J by 11 bases; unmatched bases: 9. The germline gives CDR1 SGHTA, CDR2 FQGTGA. Full variable domain (outside the CDR3, taken from reference TRBV7-3 and TRBJ1-2): GAGVSQTPSNKVTEKGKYVELRCDPISGHTALYWYRQSLGQGPEFLIYFQGTGAADDSGLPNDRFFAVRPEGSVSTLKIQRTERGDSAVYLCASSSSGGSGYTFGSGTRLTVV.

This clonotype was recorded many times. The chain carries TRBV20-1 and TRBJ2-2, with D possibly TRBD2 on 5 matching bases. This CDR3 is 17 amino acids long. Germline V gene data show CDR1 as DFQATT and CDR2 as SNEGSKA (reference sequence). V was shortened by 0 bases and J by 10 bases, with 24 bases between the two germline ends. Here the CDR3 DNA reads TGCAGTGCTAGAGAAACTGGCAGCGGAACCTCTGTCGAGGAGCTGTTTTTT. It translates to CSARETGSGTSVEELFF.

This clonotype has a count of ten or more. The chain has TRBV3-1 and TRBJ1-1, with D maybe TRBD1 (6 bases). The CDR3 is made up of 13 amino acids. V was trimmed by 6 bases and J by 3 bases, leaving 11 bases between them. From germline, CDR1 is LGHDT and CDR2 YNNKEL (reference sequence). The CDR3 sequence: CASSLNRDTEAFF. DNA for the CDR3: TGTGCCAGCAGTTTAAACAGGGACACTGAAGCTTTCTTT.

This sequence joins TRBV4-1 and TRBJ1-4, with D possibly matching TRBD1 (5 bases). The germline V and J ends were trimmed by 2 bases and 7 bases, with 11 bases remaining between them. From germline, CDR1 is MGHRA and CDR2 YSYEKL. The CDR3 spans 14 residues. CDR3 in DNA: TGCGCCAGCAGCCAACGGGGGGGGGGTGAAAAACTGTTTTTT. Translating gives CASSQRGGGEKLFF.

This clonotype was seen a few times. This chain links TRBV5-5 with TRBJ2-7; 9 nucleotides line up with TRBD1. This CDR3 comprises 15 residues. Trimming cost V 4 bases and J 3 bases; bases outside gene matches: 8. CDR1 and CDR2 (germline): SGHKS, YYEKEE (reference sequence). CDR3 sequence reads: CASSPQGAQDYEQYF. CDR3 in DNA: TGTGCCAGCAGCCCACAGGGGGCCCAGGACTACGAGCAGTACTTC.